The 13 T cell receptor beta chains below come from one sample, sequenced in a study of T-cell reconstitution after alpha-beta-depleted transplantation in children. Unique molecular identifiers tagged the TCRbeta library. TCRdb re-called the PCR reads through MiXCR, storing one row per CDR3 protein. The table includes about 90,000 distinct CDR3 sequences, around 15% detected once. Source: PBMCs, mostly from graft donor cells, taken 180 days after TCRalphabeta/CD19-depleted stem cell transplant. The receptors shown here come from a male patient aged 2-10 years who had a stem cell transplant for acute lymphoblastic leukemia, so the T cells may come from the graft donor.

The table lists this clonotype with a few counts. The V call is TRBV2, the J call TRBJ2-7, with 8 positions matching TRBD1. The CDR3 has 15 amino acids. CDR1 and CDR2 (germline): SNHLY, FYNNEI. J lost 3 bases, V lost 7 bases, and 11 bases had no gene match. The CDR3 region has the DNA TGTGCCAGCAATGGATGGCCAGGGGGCCACTACGAGCAGTACTTC. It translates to CASNGWPGGHYEQYF.

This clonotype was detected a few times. The chain's CDR3 is CASSFPTGLRTDTQYF. In nucleotides, the CDR3 is TGTGCCAGCAGCTTCCCGACAGGGCTGAGGACAGATACGCAGTATTTT. The chain has TRBV11-2 and TRBJ2-3; TRBD1 aligns across 7 bases. Germline CDR1 and CDR2: SGHAT and FQNNGV. The CDR3 runs to 16 residues. Unmatched junction bases numbered 9, after V lost 3 bases and J lost 3 bases.

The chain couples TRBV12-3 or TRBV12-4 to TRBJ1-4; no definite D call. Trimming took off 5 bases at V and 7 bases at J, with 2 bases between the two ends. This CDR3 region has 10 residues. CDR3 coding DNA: TGTGCCAGCAGTGTTGAAAAACTGTTTTTT. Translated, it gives CASSVEKLFF.

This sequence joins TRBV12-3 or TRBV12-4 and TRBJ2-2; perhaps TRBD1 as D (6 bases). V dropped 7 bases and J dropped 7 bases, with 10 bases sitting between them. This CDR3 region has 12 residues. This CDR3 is CASTLGGGELFF. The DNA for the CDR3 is TGTGCCAGCACCCTAGGGGGCGGGGAGCTGTTTTTT.

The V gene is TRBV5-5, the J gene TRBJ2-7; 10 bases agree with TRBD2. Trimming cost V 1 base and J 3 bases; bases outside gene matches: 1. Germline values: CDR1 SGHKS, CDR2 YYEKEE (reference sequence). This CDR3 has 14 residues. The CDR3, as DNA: TGTGCCAGCAGCTTGACTAGCGGGGTCTACGAGCAGTACTTC. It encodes CASSLTSGVYEQYF.

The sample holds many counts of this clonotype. As DNA, the CDR3 is TGTGCCAGCAGTTCGGGGGCGGGGGACGAGCAGTACTTC. Its protein is CASSSGAGDEQYF. The rearrangement joins TRBV7-6 to TRBJ2-7, with D perhaps TRBD2 (7 bases). The V end was cut by 6 bases, the J end by 5 bases, with 14 bases between. CDR1 and CDR2 from the germline V gene are SGHVS and FNYEAQ. This CDR3 has 13 amino acids.

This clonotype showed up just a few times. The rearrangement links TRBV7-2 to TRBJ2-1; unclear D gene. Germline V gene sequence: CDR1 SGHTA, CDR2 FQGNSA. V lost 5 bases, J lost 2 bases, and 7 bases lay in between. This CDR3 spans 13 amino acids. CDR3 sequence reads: CASSPLAYNEQFF. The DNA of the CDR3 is TGTGCCAGCAGCCCACTGGCCTACAATGAGCAGTTCTTC.

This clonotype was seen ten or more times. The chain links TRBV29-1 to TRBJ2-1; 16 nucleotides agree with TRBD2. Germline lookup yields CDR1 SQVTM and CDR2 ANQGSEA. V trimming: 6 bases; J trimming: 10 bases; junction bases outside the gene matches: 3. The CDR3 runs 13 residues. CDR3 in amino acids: CSVRGLAGGEQFF. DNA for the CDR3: TGCAGCGTGAGGGGACTAGCGGGAGGGGAGCAGTTCTTC.

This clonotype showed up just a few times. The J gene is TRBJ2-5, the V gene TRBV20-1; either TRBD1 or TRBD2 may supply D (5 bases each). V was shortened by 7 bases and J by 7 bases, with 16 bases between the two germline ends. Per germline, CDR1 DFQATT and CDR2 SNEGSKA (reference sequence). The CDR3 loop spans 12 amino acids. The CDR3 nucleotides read TGCAGTGATAAGGGACCGAGCGGGACCCAGTACTTC. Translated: CSDKGPSGTQYF.

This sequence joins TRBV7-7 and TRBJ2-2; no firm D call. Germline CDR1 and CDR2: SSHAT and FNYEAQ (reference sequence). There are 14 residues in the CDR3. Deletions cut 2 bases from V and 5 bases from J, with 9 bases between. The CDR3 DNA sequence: TGTGCCAGCAGCTTAAATTTGAAGACCGGGGAGCTGTTTTTT. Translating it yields CASSLNLKTGELFF. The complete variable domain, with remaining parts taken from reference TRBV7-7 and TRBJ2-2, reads GAGVSQSPRYKVTKRGQDVTLRCDPISSHATLYWYQQALGQGPEFLTYFNYEAQPDKSGLPSDRFSAERPEGSISTLTIQRTEQRDSAMYRCASSLNLKTGELFFGEGSRLTVL.

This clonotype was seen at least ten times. CDR3 sequence: CSARVDRSTEAFF. The CDR3 DNA sequence: TGCAGTGCCAGGGTGGACAGGAGCACTGAAGCTTTCTTT. The chain employs TRBV20-1 and TRBJ1-1; 7 bases match TRBD1. Trimming cost V 6 bases and J 4 bases; bases outside gene matches: 8. The CDR3 is 13 amino acids. The germline CDR1 and CDR2 sequences are DFQATT and SNEGSKA (reference sequence).

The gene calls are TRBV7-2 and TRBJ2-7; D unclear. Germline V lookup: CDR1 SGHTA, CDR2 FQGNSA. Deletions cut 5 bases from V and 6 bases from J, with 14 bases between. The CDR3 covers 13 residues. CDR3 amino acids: CASSPIGWREQYF. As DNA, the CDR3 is TGTGCCAGCAGCCCAATAGGGTGGCGCGAGCAGTACTTC.

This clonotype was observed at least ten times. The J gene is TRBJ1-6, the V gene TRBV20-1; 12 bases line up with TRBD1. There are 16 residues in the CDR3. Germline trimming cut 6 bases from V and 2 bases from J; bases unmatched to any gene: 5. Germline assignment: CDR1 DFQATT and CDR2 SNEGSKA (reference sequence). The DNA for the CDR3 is TGCAGTGCAGGGACAGGGGGCATGACCTATAATTCACCCCTCCACTTT. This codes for CSAGTGGMTYNSPLHF.